This T cell receptor (beta chain) was documented in a study of cytomegalovirus exposure and HLA in healthy donors. This PCR relied on a set of 60 Vbeta primers and 13 Jbeta primers. Method: immunoSEQ multiplex PCR; TCRdb's copy keeps in-frame clones and lacks some. The profile covers tens of thousands of clones, with around 80% appearing a single time and approximately 4.8% taken by the ten largest. The CDR3 spans 18 residues. CDR1 SGHRS and CDR2 YFSETQ come from the germline V gene. The germline V and J ends were trimmed by 2 bases and 0 bases, with 20 bases remaining between them. Sequenced material: PBMCs. The TCR sequence derives from a male donor in good health and CMV-seropositive. This chain links TRBV5-1 with TRBJ1-1; possible D gene TRBD1, 5 bases. This chain's CDR3 is CASSFTGLNRMMNTEAFF. In DNA, the CDR3 is TGCGCCAGCAGCTTTACGGGACTCAACCGGATGATGAACACTGAAGCTTTCTTT.